The sequence of this T cell receptor beta chain was determined in a study of blood T cell repertoires in COVID-19. The CDR3 length is 15 residues. V was trimmed by 9 bases and J by 0 bases, leaving 17 bases between them. The V gene's germline CDR1 is MNHEY and CDR2 SVGAGI. Authors' processing steps: Amplification with reference gene primers provided the estimates of nucleated cell counts. Measured with immunoSEQ multiplex PCR; TCRdb has only the in-frame clones, and not every one. V, J and clone size are those of that table, while D and trimming were read from the DNA. The sample has around 170,000 clones; 80% to 85% are singletons.

This sequence was found in a woman of 80 years or more with COVID-19, enrolled during active disease. The genes are TRBV6-5 and TRBJ1-1, with D possibly TRBD1 on 5 matching bases. Material: peripheral blood. The CDR3 coding sequence is TGTGCCAGTGTGGAACACAGGCACATGAACACTGAAGCTTTCTTT. It codes for CASVEHRHMNTEAFF.